Ten or more counts support the clone carrying this TCR beta chain. Antigen unknown. The CDR3 runs 18 residues. Germline trimming cut 0 bases from V and 1 base from J; bases unmatched to any gene: 11. Germline V gives CDR1 SGHTA, CDR2 FQGNSA. This sample is part of a study of T cell repertoires in cytomegalovirus infection. General study results and limits: The ex vivo response was dominated by HLA-C-restricted CMV-specific TCR beta clonotypes.

TCRdb recomputed calls from the reads with MiXCR, one row per CDR3 protein. The table shows approximately 150,000 distinct CDR3 sequences, with about 6% occurring only once. V is TRBV7-2 and J is TRBJ2-7; TRBD1 aligns across 8 bases. The origin of this receptor is a human donor in good health (CMV status not recorded). Some clones in this sample may be carry-over from other donors' samples. Sequencing was done on a sample of PBMCs. CDR3 sequence (DNA): TGTGCCAGCAGCTTAGCGCCCTGGGAACAGGGGGAGTCCTACGAGCAGTACTTC. Translating gives CASSLAPWEQGESYEQYF.